One and the same sample provided the 26 T cell receptor beta chains below, sequenced in a study of blood T cell repertoires in COVID-19. The repertoire was sequenced with immunoSEQ multiplex PCR; TCRdb's copy has only in-frame clones and lacks some. The sample holds more than 85,000 clones; around 82% are singletons and the top ten take about 4.1%. Source material: peripheral blood. The receptor source for this set is a human donor in a cohort sampled during active or convalescent COVID-19.

The chain uses TRBV2 and TRBJ1-5, with D possibly TRBD1 on 5 matching bases. The V end lost 3 bases, the J end lost 3 bases, and 12 bases lay between the germline ends. CDR3 size: 15 residues. CDR1 is SNHLY and CDR2 is FYNNEI in the germline V gene. CDR3 coding DNA: TGTGCCAGCAGTGAGGAGACAGCAATCAATCAGCCCCAGCATTTT. Its translation: CASSEETAINQPQHF.

The CDR3 protein is CASSPAPFGDTGELFF. CDR3 sequence (DNA): TGTGCCAGCAGCCCGGCCCCATTCGGGGACACCGGGGAGCTGTTTTTT. This chain connects TRBV5-4 to TRBJ2-2; tentative D call: TRBD2 (5 bases). Germline assignment: CDR1 SGHNT and CDR2 YYREEE (reference sequence). Trimming took off 4 bases at V and 3 bases at J, with 16 bases between the two ends. This CDR3 spans 16 amino acids. The variable domain in full, with the rest retrieved from reference TRBV5-4 and TRBJ2-2, is ETGVTQSPTHLIKTRGQQVTLRCSSQSGHNTVSWYQQALGQGPQFIFQYYREEENGRGNFPPRFSGLQFPNYSSELNVNALELDDSALYLCASSPAPFGDTGELFFGEGSRLTVL.

The chain employs TRBV6-5 and TRBJ1-3; D might be TRBD1 (6 bases). Trimming stripped 6 bases from V and 0 bases from J, with 9 bases between. The V gene's germline CDR1 is MNHEY and CDR2 SVGAGI. This CDR3 has 14 amino acids. In DNA form, the CDR3 reads TGTGCCAGCAGGACAGGCGGCTCTGGAAACACCATATATTTT. This sequence encodes CASRTGGSGNTIYF.

This rearrangement joins TRBV6-6 to TRBJ1-5, with TRBD1 identical over 7 bases. Germline CDR1 MNHNY, CDR2 SVGAGI (reference sequence). V gave up 5 bases and J gave up 6 bases; unmatched junction bases: 7. This CDR3 spans 14 amino acids. CDR3 DNA: TGTGCCAGCAGTGACACAGGGGAAAGTCAGCCCCAGCATTTT. This sequence encodes CASSDTGESQPQHF.

This rearrangement joins TRBV6-2 or TRBV6-3 to TRBJ2-3, with D tentatively TRBD2 (6 bases). The germline V gene has CDR1 MNHEY and CDR2 SVGEGT. Trimming shortened V by 0 bases and J by 8 bases, and 12 bases separated the two germline ends. The CDR3 contains 14 residues. The CDR3 region is CASSYSTSWGTQYF. The CDR3 DNA reads as TGTGCCAGCAGTTACTCGACTAGTTGGGGTACGCAGTATTTT.

This chain joins TRBV4-1 and TRBJ2-7; 11 nucleotides line up with TRBD2. The germline V gene has CDR1 MGHRA and CDR2 YSYEKL. The junction had 3 bases not matched to a gene; V was cut back by 2 bases and J by 3 bases. CDR3 length: 15 residues. This CDR3 reads CASSQPLAGVYEQYF. CDR3 bases: TGCGCCAGCAGCCAACCACTAGCGGGAGTCTACGAGCAGTACTTC.

This clone was counted only a few times. The chain recombines TRBV7-2 with TRBJ2-1, with TRBD2 as a possible D gene (7 bases). Germline loops: CDR1 SGHTA, CDR2 FQGNSA. This CDR3 is 16 amino acids long. Trimming took off 0 bases at V and 8 bases at J, with 17 bases between the two ends. The CDR3 spells CASSLARGGLRDEQFF. The DNA of the CDR3 is TGTGCCAGCAGCTTAGCACGCGGGGGCCTCAGGGATGAGCAGTTCTTC.

The chain joins TRBV4-1 to TRBJ1-1; possibly TRBD1 for D (5 bases). The length of the CDR3 is 16 residues. Trimming left V 2 bases short and J 0 bases short, with 13 bases between. CDR1 MGHRA and CDR2 YSYEKL come from the germline V gene. CDR3 in amino acids: CASSQTLRVLNTEAFF. The CDR3 bases are TGCGCCAGCAGCCAAACACTCAGGGTACTGAACACTGAAGCTTTCTTT.

The chain has TRBV11-3 and TRBJ2-1; D is ambiguous. Germline CDR1 SGHNT, CDR2 YENEEA. This CDR3 spans 15 amino acids. V was pared by 1 base and J by 11 bases, with 18 bases between. CDR3 loop: CASSLAPSRSPKQFF. In nucleotides, the CDR3 is TGTGCCAGCAGCTTAGCCCCCTCCCGGTCCCCCAAGCAGTTCTTC.

The chain carries TRBV10-2 and TRBJ1-5, with 10 nucleotides matching TRBD1. Germline CDR1 WSHSY, CDR2 SAAADI. The CDR3 length is 13 residues. V trimming: 5 bases; J trimming: 6 bases; junction bases outside the gene matches: 1. This chain's CDR3 is CASSRTGGQPQHF. The CDR3 DNA reads as TGCGCCAGCAGTAGGACAGGGGGTCAGCCCCAGCATTTT.

The J gene is TRBJ2-5, the V gene TRBV30; D is undetermined. The CDR3 sequence is 15 residues long. The germline gives CDR1 GTSNPN, CDR2 SVGIG (reference sequence). The germline V and J ends were trimmed by 1 base and 5 bases, with 17 bases remaining between them. Written as DNA, the CDR3 is TGTGCCTGGAGTGGGAGTGTTCCTACCCGGGAGACCCAGTACTTC. Protein sequence: CAWSGSVPTRETQYF. The complete variable domain, with remaining parts taken from reference TRBV30 and TRBJ2-5, reads SQTIHQWPATLVQPVGSPLSLECTVEGTSNPNLYWYRQAAGRGLQLLFYSVGIGQISSEVPQNLSASRPQDRQFILSSKKLLLSDSGFYLCAWSGSVPTRETQYFGPGTRLLVL.

The genes are TRBV5-4 and TRBJ2-7, with D maybe TRBD1 (6 bases). With 4 bases removed from V and 4 bases from J, the gap between germline ends came to 21 bases. The CDR3 has 16 residues. Germline loops: CDR1 SGHNT, CDR2 YYREEE (reference sequence). The CDR3 DNA reads TGTGCCAGCAGCCTGGGATCCACCGGACAGATATACGAGCAGTACTTC. As protein: CASSLGSTGQIYEQYF.

The chain employs TRBV7-2 and TRBJ1-1; 8 bases map to TRBD1. The CDR3 contains 15 residues. V trimming: 6 bases; J trimming: 10 bases; junction bases outside the gene matches: 16. Germline V gene data show CDR1 as SGHTA and CDR2 as FQGNSA. The DNA for the CDR3 is TGTGCCAGCAGGGAAACAGGGGGTGCGGGGCGTGGAGCTTTCTTT. This codes for CASRETGGAGRGAFF.

The rearrangement joins TRBV6-2 or TRBV6-3 to TRBJ2-7; tentatively, D is TRBD2 (5 bases). This CDR3 spans 15 amino acids. V dropped 5 bases and J dropped 3 bases, with 17 bases sitting between them. Looked up from germline, CDR1 is MNHEY and CDR2 is SVGEGT. The DNA of the CDR3 is TGTGCCAGCAGTACCCCTCTAGCCCGGAACTACGAGCAGTACTTC. Amino acid sequence: CASSTPLARNYEQYF.

The chain couples TRBV7-2 to TRBJ2-1, with TRBD2 identical over 14 bases. Trimming took 2 bases from V and 8 from J; bases not matched to a gene: 11. Germline V CDR1 and CDR2: SGHTA, FQGNSA. The CDR3 extends over 18 amino acids. The CDR3 region is CASSLRAGTSGRWDEQFF. Here the CDR3 DNA reads TGTGCCAGCAGCTTAAGGGCCGGGACTAGCGGGAGATGGGATGAGCAGTTCTTC. The entire variable domain, with the rest obtained from reference TRBV7-2 and TRBJ2-1, is as follows: GAGVSQSPSNKVTEKGKDVELRCDPISGHTALYWYRQSLGQGLEFLIYFQGNSAPDKSGLPSDRFSAERTGGSVSTLTIQRTQQEDSAVYLCASSLRAGTSGRWDEQFFGPGTRLTVL.

The chain links TRBV3-1 (or the pseudogene TRBV3-2) to TRBJ1-6, with a possible D match to TRBD1 (6 bases). V was cut by 0 bases and J by 8 bases, with 14 bases left in between. Germline V lookup: CDR1 LGHDT, CDR2 YNNKEL (reference sequence). The CDR3 consists of 16 residues. CDR3: CASSQDSRAGDSPLHF. The CDR3 region has the DNA TGTGCCAGCAGCCAAGATAGTAGAGCAGGGGATTCACCCCTCCACTTT.

This chain joins TRBV10-3 and TRBJ1-1; D perhaps matches TRBD1 (5 bases). The CDR3 consists of 12 residues. The germline V gene encodes CDR1 ENHRY and CDR2 SYGVKD. V was cut by 1 base and J by 8 bases, with 8 bases left in between. The CDR3 sequence: CAISEWRTEAFF. The CDR3 DNA is TGTGCCATCAGTGAGTGGCGGACAGAAGCTTTCTTT.

The rearrangement joins TRBV2 to TRBJ2-3, with D tentatively TRBD1 (5 bases). The CDR3 has 15 residues. Germline V lookup: CDR1 SNHLY, CDR2 FYNNEI. V shed 6 bases and J shed 1 base, with 14 bases lying between them. The CDR3 is CASSPNRIGTDTQYF. The DNA of the CDR3 is TGTGCCAGCAGCCCAAACAGGATTGGCACAGATACGCAGTATTTT. The full variable domain, completed using reference TRBV2 and TRBJ2-3, is EPEVTQTPSHQVTQMGQEVILRCVPISNHLYFYWYRQILGQKVEFLVSFYNNEISEKSEIFDDQFSVERPDGSNFTLKIRSTKLEDSAMYFCASSPNRIGTDTQYFGPGTRLTVL.

The chain carries TRBV6-1 and TRBJ2-2; 8 bases match TRBD1. Germline values: CDR1 MNHNS, CDR2 SASEGT. The CDR3 has 15 residues. The V segment lost 4 bases and the J segment 4 bases; nucleotides outside the gene matches: 5. The CDR3 bases are TGTGCCAGCAGTGCCAGACAGGGGTCCACCGGGGAGCTGTTTTTT. It encodes CASSARQGSTGELFF.

The chain carries TRBV27 and TRBJ2-7; D not resolved. Trimming removed 4 bases at V and 3 bases at J, with 7 bases between. The germline V gene has CDR1 MNHEY and CDR2 SMNVEV (reference sequence). CDR3 length equals 12 residues. The chain's CDR3 is CASSSSYYEQYF. CDR3 in DNA: TGTGCCAGCAGTTCATCATACTACGAGCAGTACTTC.

The chain has TRBV7-2 and TRBJ1-3; TRBD1 might be the D (6 bases). The germline V gene encodes CDR1 SGHTA and CDR2 FQGNSA. This CDR3 region has 15 residues. Trimming removed 0 bases from V and 0 bases from J, with 6 bases in between. The DNA for the CDR3 is TGTGCCAGCAGCTTAGCAGGGGGCTCTGGAAACACCATATATTTT. Amino acid sequence: CASSLAGGSGNTIYF.

The chain carries TRBV10-3 and TRBJ1-5; possibly TRBD1 for D (6 bases). Germline loops: CDR1 ENHRY, CDR2 SYGVKD. The germline V and J ends were trimmed by 4 bases and 6 bases, with 10 bases remaining between them. The length of the CDR3 is 13 residues. The CDR3 DNA reads as TGTGCCATCAGTGGGGGGCGAGGTCAGCCCCAGCATTTT. Translation: CAISGGRGQPQHF.

The rearrangement joins TRBV27 to TRBJ1-1; D gene unclear. Per the germline V gene, CDR1 is MNHEY and CDR2 is SMNVEV (reference sequence). V lost 2 bases and J lost 4, with 11 bases in between. This CDR3 is 14 amino acids long. For the CDR3, the DNA is TGTGCCAGCAGTTTACAGCGGAGAGGCACTGAAGCTTTCTTT. It codes for CASSLQRRGTEAFF.

The V gene is TRBV7-2, the J gene TRBJ1-5, with D hard to call. This CDR3 has 14 residues. Trimming stripped 3 bases from V and 9 bases from J, with 15 bases between. The germline V gene has CDR1 SGHTA and CDR2 FQGNSA. This CDR3 reads CASSFELFAGPQHF. DNA of the CDR3: TGTGCCAGCAGCTTCGAACTATTCGCGGGGCCCCAGCATTTT. Filled out from reference TRBV7-2 and TRBJ1-5, the complete variable domain reads GAGVSQSPSNKVTEKGKDVELRCDPISGHTALYWYRQSLGQGLEFLIYFQGNSAPDKSGLPSDRFSAERTGGSVSTLTIQRTQQEDSAVYLCASSFELFAGPQHFGDGTRLSIL.

The chain couples TRBV5-6 to TRBJ1-2, with a possible D match to TRBD1 (6 bases). Trimming pared 4 bases from V and 7 bases from J, leaving 17 bases between. The CDR3 spans 14 residues. Germline lookup yields CDR1 SGHDT and CDR2 YYEEEE. The chain's CDR3 is CASSLRQVSSGYTF. In DNA, the CDR3 is TGTGCCAGCAGCCTAAGACAGGTTTCAAGTGGCTACACCTTC.

This sequence joins TRBV21-1 and TRBJ2-1; TRBD2 is taken as the D call from the table, unchecked against the DNA. TRBV21-1 is a pseudogene locus. The CDR3 runs 15 residues. The CDR3 region has the DNA TGTGCCAGCAAAGTGTCGGGAAGGGATGGGAATGAGCAGTTCTTC. This codes for CASKVSGRDGNEQFF.